These T cell receptor beta chains were read from a single sample in a study of blood T cell repertoires in COVID-19. Measured with immunoSEQ multiplex PCR; TCRdb has only the in-frame clones, and not every one. This sample yields about 110,000 clones, of which around four fifths are seen a single time; just over 4% belongs to the top ten. The sequencing sample was made of peripheral blood. All receptors derive from a woman in her 70s with acute or convalescent COVID-19. Both conserved end residues are part of each CDR3. D genes are given only for firm matches. Rows may omit the clone size; those that give it use once, few, many or a size class.

TRBJ2-5 TRBV28 - TRBD1 CASSGTARETQYF TGTGCCAGCAGTGGGACAGCTCGAGAGACCCAGTACTTC
TRBJ2-3 TRBV14 - TRBD2 CASRRAGASTDTQYF TGTGCCAGCAGACGAGCGGGGGCGAGCACAGATACGCAGTATTTT
TRBJ2-2 TRBV28 - - CASSRAALPEQLFF TGTGCCAGCAGCCGCGCGGCGCTCCCGGAGCAGCTGTTTTTT
TRBJ2-1 TRBV6-1 - - CATRTSRDEQFF TGTGCCACCCGAACGAGCCGAGATGAGCAGTTCTTC
TRBJ2-5 TRBV7-2 - - CASSLGGAGETQYF TGTGCCAGCAGCTTAGGTGGGGCTGGTGAGACCCAGTACTTC
TRBJ1-4 TRBV7-2 - - CASSFRGYATNEKLFF TGTGCCAGCAGCTTCCGAGGGTATGCAACTAATGAAAAACTGTTTTTT
TRBJ2-4 TRBV28 - - CASSLELLRAKNIQYF TGTGCCAGCAGTTTGGAACTATTGAGAGCCAAAAACATTCAGTACTTC
TRBJ2-2 TRBV6-5 - - CASSYVLTGGELFF TGTGCCAGCAGTTACGTCCTAACAGGCGGGGAGCTGTTTTTT
TRBJ1-4 TRBV4-3 - - CASSQASGNYEKLFF TGCGCCAGCAGCCAAGCATCAGGGAATTATGAAAAACTGTTTTTT
TRBJ2-5 TRBV27 - TRBD1 CASSQTGEETQYF TGTGCCAGCTCACAGACAGGGGAAGAGACCCAGTACTTC
TRBJ1-1 TRBV28 - - CASSTVGTEAFF TGTGCCAGCAGTACTGTCGGCACTGAAGCTTTCTTT
TRBJ1-4 TRBV28 - - CASSSPTPGTRLGEKLFF TGTGCCAGCAGTTCTCCCACCCCGGGGACACGGCTTGGTGAAAAACTGTTTTTT
TRBJ1-5 TRBV9 - TRBD1 CASSETGERNQPQHF TGTGCCAGCAGCGAGACAGGGGAACGGAATCAGCCCCAGCATTTT
TRBJ2-1 TRBV6-5 - TRBD2 CASSYAGLAGVVQFF TGTGCCAGCAGTTACGCGGGACTAGCGGGAGTTGTGCAGTTCTTC
TRBJ1-3 TRBV6-5 few - CASSYSPGGNTIYF TGTGCCAGCAGTTACTCGCCCGGTGGAAACACCATATATTTT
TRBJ2-4 TRBV5-1 - - CASSLASDANIQYF TGCGCCAGCAGCTTGGCCAGCGACGCTAACATTCAGTACTTC
TRBJ2-1 TRBV5-4 - TRBD2 CASSQVAGPNEQFF TGTGCCAGCAGCCAGGTAGCGGGGCCGAATGAGCAGTTCTTC
TRBJ1-1 TRBV6-5 - TRBD1 CASIWDRVAEAFF TGTGCCAGCATATGGGACAGGGTCGCTGAAGCTTTCTTT
TRBJ2-2 TRBV5-6 - TRBD2 CASSPGLAANTGELFF TGTGCCAGCAGCCCGGGACTAGCGGCGAACACCGGGGAGCTGTTTTTT
TRBJ1-3 TRBV6-5 - - CASRRDSAGNTIYF TGTGCCAGCAGACGAGACTCCGCTGGAAACACCATATATTTT
TRBJ2-5 TRBV4-1 once TRBD1 CASSPGQQETQYF TGCGCCAGCAGCCCGGGACAGCAAGAGACCCAGTACTTC
TRBJ2-3 TRBV5-1 - TRBD1 CASSSRTGGSTDTQYF TGCGCCAGCAGCTCAAGGACAGGTGGTAGCACAGATACGCAGTATTTT
TRBJ2-3 TRBV3-1/TRBV3-2 - TRBD1 CASSQVTGYSPYPDTDTQYF TGTGCCAGCAGCCAAGTGACAGGGTACTCCCCTTATCCGGACACAGATACGCAGTATTTT
TRBJ1-1 TRBV11-3 - - CASSLQENTEAFF TGTGCCAGCAGCTTACAGGAGAACACTGAAGCTTTCTTT
TRBJ2-1 TRBV5-5 once - CASSWDTRAYNEQFF TGTGCCAGCAGCTGGGACACACGAGCTTACAATGAGCAGTTCTTC
TRBJ2-1 TRBV3-1/TRBV3-2 - TRBD2 CASSQTPGLAGVSYNEQFF TGTGCCAGCAGCCAGACCCCGGGACTAGCGGGAGTTTCCTACAATGAGCAGTTCTTC
TRBJ1-5 TRBV28 - - CASNTRGFRQPQHF TGTGCCAGCAACACAAGGGGGTTCAGGCAGCCCCAGCATTTT
TRBJ1-5 TRBV2 - TRBD1 CASRSQGAPGPQHF TGTGCCAGCAGAAGCCAGGGGGCGCCTGGACCCCAGCATTTT
TRBJ2-7 TRBV5-1 - TRBD2 CASSSLAGRVDEQYF TGCGCCAGCAGCTCGCTGGCGGGGAGGGTGGACGAGCAGTACTTC
TRBJ1-4 TRBV7-2 - TRBD1 CASTQGALNEKLFF TGTGCCAGCACTCAGGGGGCATTGAATGAAAAACTGTTTTTT
TRBJ1-2 TRBV28 - TRBD1 CASSLTGTGGYGYTF TGTGCCAGCAGTCTAACCGGGACAGGGGGCTATGGCTACACCTTC
TRBJ2-1 TRBV5-1 few TRBD2 CASSLSRGGEGRSYNEQFF TGCGCCAGCAGCTTGTCTCGCGGGGGTGAAGGACGGTCCTACAATGAGCAGTTCTTC
TRBJ2-5 TRBV3-1/TRBV3-2 - - CASSQEPNEAQYF TGTGCCAGCAGCCAAGAACCAAATGAGGCCCAGTACTTC
TRBJ1-1 TRBV14 - - CASSQFYTEAFF TGTGCCAGCAGCCAGTTCTACACTGAAGCTTTCTTT
TRBJ2-1 TRBV2 - TRBD2 CASSEAPVAGDLSYNEQFF TGTGCCAGCAGTGAAGCGCCAGTAGCGGGGGACCTCTCCTACAATGAGCAGTTCTTC
TRBJ1-5 TRBV28 - - CASGPGPNQPQHF TGTGCCAGCGGCCCAGGGCCCAATCAGCCCCAGCATTTT
TRBJ1-5 TRBV2 - TRBD1 CASSVDRDRSQPQHF TGTGCCAGCAGTGTGGACCGGGACAGGAGTCAGCCCCAGCATTTT
TRBJ1-2 TRBV28 - - CASKFTGTFNYGYTF TGTGCCAGCAAATTCACCGGGACATTTAACTATGGCTACACCTTC
TRBJ2-3 TRBV7-2 - TRBD2 CASSVSLAGPLGTDTQYF TGTGCCAGCAGCGTGAGCCTAGCGGGACCTCTTGGGACAGATACGCAGTATTTT
TRBJ2-1 TRBV9 - TRBD1 CASSVGDRNNEQFF TGTGCCAGCAGCGTAGGGGACAGAAACAATGAGCAGTTCTTC
TRBJ2-1 TRBV7-6 once - CASSPRLLSTEQFF TGTGCCAGCAGCCCCCGACTACTCTCGACTGAGCAGTTCTTC
TRBJ1-4 TRBV4-2 - TRBD1 CASSPHRDRGEKLFF TGTGCCAGCAGCCCGCACCGGGACAGGGGTGAAAAACTGTTTTTT
TRBJ1-5 TRBV19 - TRBD1 CASTSDRGWNQPQHF TGTGCCAGTACCTCGGACAGGGGATGGAATCAGCCCCAGCATTTT
TRBJ1-4 TRBV21-1 - - CASSFPRTIGEKLFF TGTGCCAGCAGCTTCCCCCGGACAATAGGTGAAAAACTGTTTTTT
TRBJ1-2 TRBV28 - - CASSSEAASNYGYTF TGTGCCAGCAGTAGTGAAGCAGCGTCGAACTATGGCTACACCTTC
TRBJ1-2 TRBV19 few TRBD1 CASTKGQGPNYGYTF TGTGCCAGTACCAAGGGACAGGGACCTAACTATGGCTACACCTTC
TRBJ2-1 TRBV9 - TRBD2 CASSVLAGGRRTGNEQFF TGTGCCAGCAGCGTACTAGCGGGGGGGCGCCGCACTGGAAATGAGCAGTTCTTC
TRBJ2-7 TRBV11-3 - - CASAPGTLNYEQYF TGTGCCAGCGCCCCCGGGACACTAAACTACGAGCAGTACTTC
TRBJ1-1 TRBV6-5 - - CASSQDSREAFF TGTGCCAGCAGCCAGGACAGCCGTGAAGCTTTCTTT
TRBJ2-2 TRBV5-1 - TRBD1 CASSFTGVENTGELFF TGCGCCAGCAGCTTCACAGGGGTTGAGAACACCGGGGAGCTGTTTTTT
TRBJ2-2 TRBV27 - - CASSTPGFAGELFF TGTGCCAGCAGTACACCGGGTTTCGCCGGGGAGCTGTTTTTT
TRBJ2-2 TRBV4-3 - TRBD2 CASSQGSSGGAGELFF TGCGCCAGCAGCCAAGGATCTAGCGGGGGGGCCGGGGAGCTGTTTTTT
TRBJ1-6 TRBV10-1 few - CASSGSGRQESPLHF TGCGCCAGCAGTGGGTCGGGGAGACAGGAATCACCCCTCCACTTT